This record concerns one TCR beta chain sequence. The target antigen is unknown. Trimming took off 7 bases at V and 0 bases at J, with 22 bases between the two ends. Germline values: CDR1 MDHEN, CDR2 SYDVKM. The CDR3 has 18 amino acids. The record originates from a study of T cells in Graves' hyperthyroidism and ophthalmopathy. Study-wide points: Blood also held most thyroid clonotypes expanded beyond 0.001. Ophthalmopathy was predicted by the model a median of about 6.5 months ahead of onset.

The study excluded patients with uncontrolled infection, other autoimmune disease, pregnancy or lactation. TCR beta CDR3 region amplification was performed from RNA transcripts. The primer set for the first-round RT-PCR of the TCR CDR3 was HTBI. Each CDR3 protein gets one entry after TCRdb re-called the multiplex PCR reads with MiXCR. The sample holds around 350,000 distinct CDR3 sequences, roughly 19% seen once. This sequence was found in a woman aged 18-29 years with Graves' hyperthyroidism. Sequencing used blood. This sequence joins TRBV28 and TRBJ1-5; D remains unclear. CDR3 loop: CASTKVPRGLYSNQPQHF. CDR3 in DNA: TGTGCCAGCACCAAGGTTCCCAGAGGCCTCTATAGCAATCAGCCCCAGCATTTT.